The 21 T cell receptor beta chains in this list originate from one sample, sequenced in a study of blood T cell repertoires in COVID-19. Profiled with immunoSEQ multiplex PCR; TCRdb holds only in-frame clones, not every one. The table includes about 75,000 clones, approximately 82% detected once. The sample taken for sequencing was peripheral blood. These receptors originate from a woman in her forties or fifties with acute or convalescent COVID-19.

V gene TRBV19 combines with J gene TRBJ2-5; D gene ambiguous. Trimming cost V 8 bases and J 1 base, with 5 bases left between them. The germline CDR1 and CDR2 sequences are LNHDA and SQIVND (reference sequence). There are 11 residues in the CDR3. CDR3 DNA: TGTGCCAGTGCGCGCCAAGAGACCCAGTACTTC. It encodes CASARQETQYF.

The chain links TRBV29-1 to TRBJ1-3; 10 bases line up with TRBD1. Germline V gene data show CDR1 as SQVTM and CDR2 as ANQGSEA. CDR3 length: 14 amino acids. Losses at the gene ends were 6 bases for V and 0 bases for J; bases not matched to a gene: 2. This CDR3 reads CSVGTGDSGNTIYF. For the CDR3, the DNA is TGCAGCGTGGGGACAGGGGACTCTGGAAACACCATATATTTT.

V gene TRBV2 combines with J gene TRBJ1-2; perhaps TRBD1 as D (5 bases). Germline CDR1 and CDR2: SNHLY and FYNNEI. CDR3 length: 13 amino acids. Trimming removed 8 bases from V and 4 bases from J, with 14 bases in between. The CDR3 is CASGPPGGYGYTF. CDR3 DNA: TGTGCCAGCGGCCCTCCGGGGGGCTATGGCTACACCTTC. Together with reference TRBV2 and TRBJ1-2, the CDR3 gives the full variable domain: EPEVTQTPSHQVTQMGQEVILRCVPISNHLYFYWYRQILGQKVEFLVSFYNNEISEKSEIFDDQFSVERPDGSNFTLKIRSTKLEDSAMYFCASGPPGGYGYTFGSGTRLTVV.

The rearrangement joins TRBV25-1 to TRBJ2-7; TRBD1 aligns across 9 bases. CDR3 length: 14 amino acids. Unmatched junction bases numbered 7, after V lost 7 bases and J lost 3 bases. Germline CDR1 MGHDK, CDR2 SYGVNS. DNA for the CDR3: TGTGCCAGCAACCCGGGACAGGGTTTCTACGAGCAGTACTTC. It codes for CASNPGQGFYEQYF.

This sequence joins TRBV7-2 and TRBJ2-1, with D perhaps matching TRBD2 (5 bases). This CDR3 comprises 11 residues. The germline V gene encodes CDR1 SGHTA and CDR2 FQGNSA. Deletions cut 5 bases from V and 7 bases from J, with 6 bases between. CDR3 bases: TGTGCCAGCAGCCGGAGGAATGAGCAGTTCTTC. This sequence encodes CASSRRNEQFF.

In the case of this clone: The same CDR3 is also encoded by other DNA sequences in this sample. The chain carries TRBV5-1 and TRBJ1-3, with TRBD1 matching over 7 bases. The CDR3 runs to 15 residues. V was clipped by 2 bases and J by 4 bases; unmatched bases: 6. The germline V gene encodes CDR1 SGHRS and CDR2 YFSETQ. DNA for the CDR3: TGCGCCAGCAGCTTAACAGGGGCGACGGGAAACACCATATATTTT. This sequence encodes CASSLTGATGNTIYF.

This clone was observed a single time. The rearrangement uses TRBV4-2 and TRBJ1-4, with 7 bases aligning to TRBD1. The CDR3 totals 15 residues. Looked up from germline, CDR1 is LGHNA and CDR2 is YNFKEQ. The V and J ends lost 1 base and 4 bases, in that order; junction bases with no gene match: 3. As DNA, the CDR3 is TGTGCCAGCAGCCAAGCCTCAGGGGGTAATGAAAAACTGTTTTTT. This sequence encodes CASSQASGGNEKLFF.

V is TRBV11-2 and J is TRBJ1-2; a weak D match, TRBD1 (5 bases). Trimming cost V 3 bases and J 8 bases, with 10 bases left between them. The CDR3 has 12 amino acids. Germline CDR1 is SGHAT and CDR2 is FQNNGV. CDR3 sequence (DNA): TGTGCCAGCAGCTTTAGGCAGGGAGGCTACACCTTC. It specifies CASSFRQGGYTF.

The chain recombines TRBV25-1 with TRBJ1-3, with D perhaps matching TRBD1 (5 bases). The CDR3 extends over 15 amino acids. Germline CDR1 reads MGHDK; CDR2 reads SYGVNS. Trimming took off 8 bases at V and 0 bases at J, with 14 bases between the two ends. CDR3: CASSFGGSSGNTIYF. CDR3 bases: TGTGCCAGCTCCTTTGGGGGGAGCTCTGGAAACACCATATATTTT.

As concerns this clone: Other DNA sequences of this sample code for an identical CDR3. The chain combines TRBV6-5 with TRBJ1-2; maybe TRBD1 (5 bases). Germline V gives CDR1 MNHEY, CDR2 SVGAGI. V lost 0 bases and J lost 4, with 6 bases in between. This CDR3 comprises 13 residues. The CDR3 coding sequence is TGTGCCAGCAGTTACTCTACAGGCTATGGCTACACCTTC. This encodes CASSYSTGYGYTF.

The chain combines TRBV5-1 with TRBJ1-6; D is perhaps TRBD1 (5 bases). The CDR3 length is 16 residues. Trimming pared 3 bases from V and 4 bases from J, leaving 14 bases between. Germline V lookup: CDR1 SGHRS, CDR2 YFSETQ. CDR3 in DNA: TGCGCCAGCAGCTCAAGGGGCCCCTTTTATAATTCACCCCTCCACTTT. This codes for CASSSRGPFYNSPLHF.

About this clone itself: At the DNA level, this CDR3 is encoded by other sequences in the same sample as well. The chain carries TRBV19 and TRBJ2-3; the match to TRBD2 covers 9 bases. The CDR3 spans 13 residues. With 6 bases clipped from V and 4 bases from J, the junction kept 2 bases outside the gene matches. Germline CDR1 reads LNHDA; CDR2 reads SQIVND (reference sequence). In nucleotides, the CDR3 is TGTGCCAGTAGGGTAGCGGGGGCAGATACGCAGTATTTT. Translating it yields CASRVAGADTQYF. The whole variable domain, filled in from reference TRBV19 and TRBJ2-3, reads DGGITQSPKYLFRKEGQNVTLSCEQNLNHDAMYWYRQDPGQGLRLIYYSQIVNDFQKGDIAEGYSVSREKKESFPLTVTSAQKNPTAFYLCASRVAGADTQYFGPGTRLTVL.

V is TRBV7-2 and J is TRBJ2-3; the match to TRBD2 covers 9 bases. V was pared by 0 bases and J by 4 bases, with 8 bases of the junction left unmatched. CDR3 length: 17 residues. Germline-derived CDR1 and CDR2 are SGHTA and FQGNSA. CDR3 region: CASSLAGSGSGPDTQYF. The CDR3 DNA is TGTGCCAGCAGCTTAGCAGGTAGCGGGAGCGGGCCAGATACGCAGTATTTT.

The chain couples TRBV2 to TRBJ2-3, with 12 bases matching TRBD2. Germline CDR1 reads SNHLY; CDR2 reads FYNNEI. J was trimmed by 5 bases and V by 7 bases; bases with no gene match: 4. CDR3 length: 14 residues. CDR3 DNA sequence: TGTGCCAGCAAGGCTAGCGGGGGGGTAGATACGCAGTATTTT. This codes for CASKASGGVDTQYF.

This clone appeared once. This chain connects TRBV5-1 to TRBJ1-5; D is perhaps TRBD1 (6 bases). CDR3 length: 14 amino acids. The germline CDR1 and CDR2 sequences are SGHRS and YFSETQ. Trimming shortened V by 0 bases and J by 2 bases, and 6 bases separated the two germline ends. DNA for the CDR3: TGCGCCAGCAGCTTGGGGACAGGCAATCAGCCCCAGCATTTT. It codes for CASSLGTGNQPQHF.

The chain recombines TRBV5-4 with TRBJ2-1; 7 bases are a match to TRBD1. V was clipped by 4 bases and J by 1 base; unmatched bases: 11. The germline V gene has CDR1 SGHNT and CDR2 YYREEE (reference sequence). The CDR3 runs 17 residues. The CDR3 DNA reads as TGTGCCAGCAGCCCCGAAGGGGGCCTCCTATCCTACAATGAGCAGTTCTTC. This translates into CASSPEGGLLSYNEQFF.

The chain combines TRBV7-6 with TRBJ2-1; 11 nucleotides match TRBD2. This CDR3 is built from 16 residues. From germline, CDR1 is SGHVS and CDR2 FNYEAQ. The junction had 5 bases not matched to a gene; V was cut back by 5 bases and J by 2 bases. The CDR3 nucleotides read TGTGCCAGCAGCGAACTAGCGGGAGACGCCTACAATGAGCAGTTCTTC. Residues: CASSELAGDAYNEQFF.

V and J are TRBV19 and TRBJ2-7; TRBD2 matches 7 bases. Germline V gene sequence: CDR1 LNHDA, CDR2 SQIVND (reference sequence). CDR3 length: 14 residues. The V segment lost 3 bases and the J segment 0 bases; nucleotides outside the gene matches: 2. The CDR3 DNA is TGTGCCAGTAGTATGGGGGGGAGCTCCTACGAGCAGTACTTC. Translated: CASSMGGSSYEQYF.

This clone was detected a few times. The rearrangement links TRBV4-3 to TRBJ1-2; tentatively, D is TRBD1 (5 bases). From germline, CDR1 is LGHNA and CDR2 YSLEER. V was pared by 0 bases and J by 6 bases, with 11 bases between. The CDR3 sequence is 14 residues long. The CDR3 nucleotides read TGCGCCAGCAGCCAAGATGCAGGGAACGATGGCTACACCTTC. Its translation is CASSQDAGNDGYTF.

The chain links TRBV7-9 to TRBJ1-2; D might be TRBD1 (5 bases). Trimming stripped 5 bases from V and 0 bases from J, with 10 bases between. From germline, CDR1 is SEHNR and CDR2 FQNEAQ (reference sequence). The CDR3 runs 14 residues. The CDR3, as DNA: TGTGCCAGCAGCCCCGACAGCACTAACTATGGCTACACCTTC. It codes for CASSPDSTNYGYTF.

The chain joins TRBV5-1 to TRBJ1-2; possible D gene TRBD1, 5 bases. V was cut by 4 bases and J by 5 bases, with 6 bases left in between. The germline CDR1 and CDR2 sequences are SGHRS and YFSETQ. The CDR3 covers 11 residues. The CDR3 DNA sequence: TGCGCCAGCAGCACAGGTTATGGCTACACCTTC. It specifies CASSTGYGYTF.